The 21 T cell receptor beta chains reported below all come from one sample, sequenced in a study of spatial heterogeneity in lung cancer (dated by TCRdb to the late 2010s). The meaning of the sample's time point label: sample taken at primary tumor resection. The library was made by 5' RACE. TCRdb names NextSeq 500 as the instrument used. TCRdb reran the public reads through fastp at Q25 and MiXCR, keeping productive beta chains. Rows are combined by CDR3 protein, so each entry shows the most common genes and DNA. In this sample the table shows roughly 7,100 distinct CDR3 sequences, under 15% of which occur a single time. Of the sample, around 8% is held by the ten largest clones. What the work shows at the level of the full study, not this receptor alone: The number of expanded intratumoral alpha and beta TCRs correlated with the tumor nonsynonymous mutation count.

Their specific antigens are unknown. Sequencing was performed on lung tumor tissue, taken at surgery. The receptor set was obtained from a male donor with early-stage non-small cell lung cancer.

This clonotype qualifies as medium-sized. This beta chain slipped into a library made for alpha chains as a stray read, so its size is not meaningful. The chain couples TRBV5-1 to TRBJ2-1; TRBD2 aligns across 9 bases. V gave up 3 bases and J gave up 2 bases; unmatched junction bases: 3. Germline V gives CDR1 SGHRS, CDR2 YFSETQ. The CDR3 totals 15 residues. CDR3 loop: CASSSTSGAYNEQFF. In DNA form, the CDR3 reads TGCGCCAGCAGCTCGACTAGCGGTGCCTACAATGAGCAGTTCTTC.

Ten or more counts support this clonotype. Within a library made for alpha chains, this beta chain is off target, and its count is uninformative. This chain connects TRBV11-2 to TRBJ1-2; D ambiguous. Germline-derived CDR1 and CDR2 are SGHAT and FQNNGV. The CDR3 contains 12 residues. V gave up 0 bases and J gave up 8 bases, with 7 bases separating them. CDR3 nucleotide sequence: TGTGCCAGCAGCTTAGAGAGGATCGGCTACACCTTC. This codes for CASSLERIGYTF.

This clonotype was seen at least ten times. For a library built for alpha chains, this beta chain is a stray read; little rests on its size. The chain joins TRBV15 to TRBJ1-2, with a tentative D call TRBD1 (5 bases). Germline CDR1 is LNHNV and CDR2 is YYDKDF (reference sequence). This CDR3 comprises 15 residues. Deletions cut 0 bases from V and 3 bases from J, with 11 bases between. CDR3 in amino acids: CATSRDKGVDYGYTF. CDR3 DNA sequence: TGTGCCACCAGCAGAGATAAAGGGGTAGACTATGGCTACACCTTC.

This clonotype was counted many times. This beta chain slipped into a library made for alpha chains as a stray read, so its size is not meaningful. The CDR3 DNA is TGCAGTGCGGTGCGGATTAGGGATGAAAAACTGTTTTTT. Translating gives CSAVRIRDEKLFF. The gene calls are TRBV20-1 and TRBJ1-4; no definite D call. The germline V gene has CDR1 DFQATT and CDR2 SNEGSKA (reference sequence). The germline V and J ends were trimmed by 6 bases and 6 bases, with 14 bases remaining between them. The length of the CDR3 is 13 residues.

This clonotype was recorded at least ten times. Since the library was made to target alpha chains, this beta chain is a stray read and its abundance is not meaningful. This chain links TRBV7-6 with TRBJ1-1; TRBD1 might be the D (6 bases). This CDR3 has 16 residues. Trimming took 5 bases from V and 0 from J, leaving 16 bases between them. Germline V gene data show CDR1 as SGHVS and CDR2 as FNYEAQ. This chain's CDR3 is CASSPRTAGMNTEAFF. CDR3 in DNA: TGTGCCAGCAGCCCACGGACAGCCGGTATGAACACTGAAGCTTTCTTT.

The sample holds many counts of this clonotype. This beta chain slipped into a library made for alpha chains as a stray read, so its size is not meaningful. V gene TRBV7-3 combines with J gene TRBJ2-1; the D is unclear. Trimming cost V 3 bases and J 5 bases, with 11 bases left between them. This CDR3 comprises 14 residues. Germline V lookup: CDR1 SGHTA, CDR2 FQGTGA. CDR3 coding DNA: TGTGCCAGCAGCTTGACCCCGCAGAACAATGAGCAGTTCTTC. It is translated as CASSLTPQNNEQFF.

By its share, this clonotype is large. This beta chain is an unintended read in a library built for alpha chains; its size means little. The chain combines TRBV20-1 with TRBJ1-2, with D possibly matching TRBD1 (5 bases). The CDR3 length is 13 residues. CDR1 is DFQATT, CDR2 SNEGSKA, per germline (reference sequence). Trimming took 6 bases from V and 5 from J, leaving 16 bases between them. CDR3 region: CSATPGLTYGYTF. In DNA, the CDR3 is TGCAGTGCAACACCGGGACTGACATATGGCTACACCTTC.

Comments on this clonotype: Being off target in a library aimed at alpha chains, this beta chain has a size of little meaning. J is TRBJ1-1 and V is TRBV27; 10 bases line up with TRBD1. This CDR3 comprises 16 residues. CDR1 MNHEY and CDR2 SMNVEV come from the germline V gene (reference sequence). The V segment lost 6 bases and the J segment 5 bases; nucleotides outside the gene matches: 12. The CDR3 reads CASRSPLPDRGTEAFF. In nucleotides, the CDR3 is TGTGCCAGCAGAAGCCCCCTACCGGACAGGGGGACTGAAGCTTTCTTT.

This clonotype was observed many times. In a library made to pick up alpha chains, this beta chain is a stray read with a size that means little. The DNA for the CDR3 is TGTGCCAGCAGTATAACTTTTGCCGGGGAGCTGTTTTTT. It is translated as CASSITFAGELFF. The chain uses TRBV28 and TRBJ2-2; D not resolved. The CDR3 extends over 13 amino acids. CDR1 and CDR2 (germline): MDHEN, SYDVKM. V lost 5 bases and J 6 bases, leaving 10 bases between the germline ends.

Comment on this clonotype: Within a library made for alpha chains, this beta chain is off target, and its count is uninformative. DNA for the CDR3: TGCAGCGTTCGACACCCCGCCAAGAAAACTGAAGCTTTCTTT. Its translation: CSVRHPAKKTEAFF. The V and J genes are TRBV29-1 and TRBJ1-1; D gene ambiguous. Trimming pared 5 bases from V and 5 bases from J, leaving 18 bases between. The CDR3 spans 14 residues. Germline V gene lookup returns CDR1 SQVTM and CDR2 ANQGSEA.

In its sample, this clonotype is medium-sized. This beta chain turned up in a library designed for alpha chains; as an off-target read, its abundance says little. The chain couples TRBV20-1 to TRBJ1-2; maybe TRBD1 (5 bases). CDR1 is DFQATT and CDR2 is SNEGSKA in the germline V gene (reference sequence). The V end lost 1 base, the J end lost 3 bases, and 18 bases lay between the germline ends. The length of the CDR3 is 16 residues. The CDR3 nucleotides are TGCAGTGCTAGAGTCGGCAGGGAAAGGATGGACTATGGCTACACCTTC. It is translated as CSARVGRERMDYGYTF.

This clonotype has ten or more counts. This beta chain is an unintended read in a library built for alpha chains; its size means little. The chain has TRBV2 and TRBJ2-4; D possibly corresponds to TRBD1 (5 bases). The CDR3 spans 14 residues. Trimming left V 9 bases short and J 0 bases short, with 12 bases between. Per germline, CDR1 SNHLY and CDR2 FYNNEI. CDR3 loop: CASAGILAKNIQYF. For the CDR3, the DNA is TGTGCCAGTGCAGGGATTCTAGCCAAAAACATTCAGTACTTC.

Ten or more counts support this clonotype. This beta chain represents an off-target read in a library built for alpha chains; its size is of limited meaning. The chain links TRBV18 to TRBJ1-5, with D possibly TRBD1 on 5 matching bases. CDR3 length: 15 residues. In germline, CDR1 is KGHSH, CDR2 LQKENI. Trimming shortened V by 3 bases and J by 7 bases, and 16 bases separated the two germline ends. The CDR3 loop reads CASSPGTAFGQPQHF. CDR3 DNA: TGTGCCAGCTCACCCGGGACTGCCTTTGGGCAGCCCCAGCATTTT.

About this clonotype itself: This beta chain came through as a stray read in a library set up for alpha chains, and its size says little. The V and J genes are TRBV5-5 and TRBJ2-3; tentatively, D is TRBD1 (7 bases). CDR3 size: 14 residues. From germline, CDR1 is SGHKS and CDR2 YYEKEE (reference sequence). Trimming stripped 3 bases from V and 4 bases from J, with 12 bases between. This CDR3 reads CASSSEGAADTQYF. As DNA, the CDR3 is TGTGCCAGCAGCTCGGAGGGGGCTGCAGATACGCAGTATTTT. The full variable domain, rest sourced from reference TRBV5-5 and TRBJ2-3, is DAGVTQSPTHLIKTRGQQVTLRCSPISGHKSVSWYQQVLGQGPQFIFQYYEKEERGRGNFPDRFSARQFPNYSSELNVNALLLGDSALYLCASSSEGAADTQYFGPGTRLTVL.

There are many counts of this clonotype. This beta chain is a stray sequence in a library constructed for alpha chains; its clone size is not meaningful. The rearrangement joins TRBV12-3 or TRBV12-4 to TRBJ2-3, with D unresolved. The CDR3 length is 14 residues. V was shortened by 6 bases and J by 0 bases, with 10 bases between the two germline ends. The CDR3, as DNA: TGTGCCAGCAGCCCCAACCATAGCACAGATACGCAGTATTTT. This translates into CASSPNHSTDTQYF.

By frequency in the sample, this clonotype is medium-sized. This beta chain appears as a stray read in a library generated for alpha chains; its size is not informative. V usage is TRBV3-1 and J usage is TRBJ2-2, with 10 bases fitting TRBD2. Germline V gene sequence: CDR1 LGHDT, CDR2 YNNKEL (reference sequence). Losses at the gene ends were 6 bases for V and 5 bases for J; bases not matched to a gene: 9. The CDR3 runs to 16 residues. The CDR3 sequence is CASSPSGSGSTGELFF. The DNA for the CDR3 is TGTGCCAGCAGTCCTAGCGGGAGCGGTTCGACCGGGGAGCTGTTTTTT.

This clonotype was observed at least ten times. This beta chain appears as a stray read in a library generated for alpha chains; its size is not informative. The CDR3 protein is CASSLETGRETEAFF. The CDR3 DNA sequence: TGCGCCAGCAGCTTGGAAACAGGGAGAGAGACTGAAGCTTTCTTT. This sequence joins TRBV5-1 and TRBJ1-1; maybe TRBD1 (6 bases). Per germline, CDR1 SGHRS and CDR2 YFSETQ. V lost 0 bases to trimming and J lost 5 bases, with 14 bases between them. The CDR3 has 15 residues.

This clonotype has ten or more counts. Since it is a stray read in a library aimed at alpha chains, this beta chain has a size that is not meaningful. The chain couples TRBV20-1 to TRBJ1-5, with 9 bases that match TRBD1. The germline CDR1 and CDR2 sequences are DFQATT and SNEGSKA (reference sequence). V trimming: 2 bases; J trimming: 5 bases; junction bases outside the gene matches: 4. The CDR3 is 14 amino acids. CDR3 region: CSARRDREYQPQHF. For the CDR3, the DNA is TGCAGTGCTAGACGGGACAGGGAATATCAGCCCCAGCATTTT.

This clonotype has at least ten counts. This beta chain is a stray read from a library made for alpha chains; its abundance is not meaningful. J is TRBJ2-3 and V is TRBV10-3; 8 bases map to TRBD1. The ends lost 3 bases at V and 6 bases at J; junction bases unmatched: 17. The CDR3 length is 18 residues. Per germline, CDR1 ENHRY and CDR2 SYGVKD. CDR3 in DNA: TGTGCCATCAGTGACTCGCAGGGGGCGGAAGTTCGTTTGGATACGCAGTATTTT. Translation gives CAISDSQGAEVRLDTQYF.

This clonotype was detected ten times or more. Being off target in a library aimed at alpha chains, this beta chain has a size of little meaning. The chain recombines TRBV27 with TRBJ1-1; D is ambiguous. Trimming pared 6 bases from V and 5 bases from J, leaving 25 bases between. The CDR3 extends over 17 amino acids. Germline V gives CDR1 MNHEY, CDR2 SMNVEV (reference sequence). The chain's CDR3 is CASSRPPRRNRATEAFF. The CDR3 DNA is TGTGCCAGCAGCCGTCCCCCTCGACGCAACCGAGCGACTGAAGCTTTCTTT.

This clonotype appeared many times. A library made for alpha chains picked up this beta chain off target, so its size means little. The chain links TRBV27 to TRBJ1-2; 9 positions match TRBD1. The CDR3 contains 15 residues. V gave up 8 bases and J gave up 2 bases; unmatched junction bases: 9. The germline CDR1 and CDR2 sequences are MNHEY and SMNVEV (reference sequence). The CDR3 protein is CASPCSTGGNYGYTF. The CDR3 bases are TGTGCCAGCCCCTGCTCGACAGGGGGGAACTATGGCTACACCTTC.